These 15 T cell receptor beta chains were sequenced from one sample in a study of blood T cell repertoires in COVID-19. Generated by immunoSEQ multiplex PCR, the TCRdb table keeps only in-frame clones and is missing some. The repertoire includes around 130,000 clones, approximately 90% of them detected once, and more than 15% sits in the top ten. Sequencing was carried out using peripheral blood. The source of these receptors is a man aged 45-65 years with active or convalescent COVID-19.

The genes are TRBV9 and TRBJ2-2, with D possibly matching TRBD2 (6 bases). Germline CDR1 reads SGDLS; CDR2 reads YYNGEE. The CDR3 has 15 amino acids. The V end lost 4 bases, the J end lost 7 bases, and 17 bases lay between the germline ends. CDR3 coding DNA: TGTGCCAGCAGCAGAGCGGCGGGGACGGGCGGGGAGCTGTTTTTT. Its protein is CASSRAAGTGGELFF. The variable domain in full, with the rest retrieved from reference TRBV9 and TRBJ2-2, is DSGVTQTPKHLITATGQRVTLRCSPRSGDLSVYWYQQSLDQGLQFLIQYYNGEERAKGNILERFSAQQFPDLHSELNLSSLELGDSALYFCASSRAAGTGGELFFGEGSRLTVL.

The chain has TRBV5-1 and TRBJ2-5, with 11 bases lining up with TRBD2. The junction had 5 bases not matched to a gene; V was cut back by 3 bases and J by 1 base. The germline gives CDR1 SGHRS, CDR2 YFSETQ. CDR3 length: 16 amino acids. The CDR3 bases are TGCGCCAGCAGCTGGACTAGCGGGTTGATCCAAGAGACCCAGTACTTC. Translation gives CASSWTSGLIQETQYF.

The V gene is TRBV11-2, the J gene TRBJ2-7; 8 positions agree with TRBD2. The CDR3 is 16 residues long. Trimming at V came to 2 bases and at J to 0 bases, leaving 6 bases not matched to a gene. From germline, CDR1 is SGHAT and CDR2 FQNNGV. Here the CDR3 reads CASSLPGTSISYEQYF. As DNA, the CDR3 is TGTGCCAGCAGCTTACCCGGGACTAGTATCTCCTACGAGCAGTACTTC.

This sequence joins TRBV2 and TRBJ1-1; D is unresolved. The CDR3 contains 12 residues. Germline V gene lookup returns CDR1 SNHLY and CDR2 FYNNEI. The ends were cut back, 3 bases at V and 5 bases at J, with 7 bases in the middle. DNA of the CDR3: TGTGCCAGCAGTGAGGGAGAAACTGAAGCTTTCTTT. Translating it yields CASSEGETEAFF.

The chain combines TRBV6-5 with TRBJ1-3; 9 positions match TRBD1. The CDR3 has 15 residues. The ends lost 4 bases at V and 3 bases at J; junction bases unmatched: 4. Germline V gene sequence: CDR1 MNHEY, CDR2 SVGAGI. CDR3 amino acids: CASSSTGGHGNTIYF. Written as DNA, the CDR3 is TGTGCCAGCAGTTCCACAGGGGGCCATGGAAACACCATATATTTT.

This sequence joins TRBV19 and TRBJ1-5, with 8 bases that match TRBD1. The CDR3 contains 15 residues. The germline V gene encodes CDR1 LNHDA and CDR2 SQIVND (reference sequence). Trimming cost V 6 bases and J 2 bases; bases outside gene matches: 6. CDR3 DNA sequence: TGTGCCAGTAGCCAACAGGGGGTTGGCAATCAGCCCCAGCATTTT. It encodes CASSQQGVGNQPQHF.

This sequence joins TRBV6-4 and TRBJ1-2, with a possible D match to TRBD1 (6 bases). Germline V gives CDR1 MRHNA, CDR2 SNTAGT. This CDR3 is built from 14 residues. Deletions cut 0 bases from V and 6 bases from J, with 11 bases between. Here the CDR3 reads CASSDSGRGNGYTF. The CDR3 DNA sequence: TGTGCCAGCAGTGACTCCGGCAGGGGTAATGGCTACACCTTC.

This clone was detected once. This sequence joins TRBV5-1 and TRBJ2-7; D is undetermined. The CDR3 length is 13 residues. Trimming left V 0 bases short and J 9 bases short, with 13 bases between. Per the germline V gene, CDR1 is SGHRS and CDR2 is YFSETQ. The CDR3 sequence is CASSLAEAAAQYF. CDR3 coding DNA: TGCGCCAGCAGCTTGGCCGAGGCGGCAGCGCAGTACTTC. The full variable domain, completed using reference TRBV5-1 and TRBJ2-7, is KAGVTQTPRYLIKTRGQQVTLSCSPISGHRSVSWYQQTPGQGLQFLFEYFSETQRNKGNFPGRFSGRQFSNSRSEMNVSTLELGDSALYLCASSLAEAAAQYFGPGTRLTVT.

The chain employs TRBV7-9 and TRBJ2-1; the match to TRBD2 covers 11 bases. There are 14 residues in the CDR3. The V gene's germline CDR1 is SEHNR and CDR2 FQNEAQ (reference sequence). V was clipped by 6 bases and J by 8 bases; unmatched bases: 6. CDR3 coding DNA: TGTGCCAGCAGACTAGCGGGAGTTGGGGATGAGCAGTTCTTC. It is translated as CASRLAGVGDEQFF.

This chain joins TRBV7-2 and TRBJ2-1; TRBD1 agrees at 12 bases. The CDR3 has 16 amino acids. Trimming removed 4 bases from V and 3 bases from J; junction bases left unmatched: 4. Germline V gene lookup returns CDR1 SGHTA and CDR2 FQGNSA. Here the CDR3 reads CASSYRDRGLYNEQFF. In DNA, the CDR3 is TGTGCCAGCAGCTACCGGGACAGGGGGCTCTACAATGAGCAGTTCTTC.

The CDR3 nucleotides read TGTGCCAGCAGTTTCTTATTAGCTGGTGAGACCCAGTACTTC. It specifies CASSFLLAGETQYF. This chain links TRBV28 with TRBJ2-5; no clear D. Germline V CDR1 and CDR2: MDHEN, SYDVKM. The V gene lost 3 bases and the J gene lost 5 bases, with 13 bases spanning the gap. The CDR3 runs to 14 residues. The whole variable domain, filled in from reference TRBV28 and TRBJ2-5, reads DVKVTQSSRYLVKRTGEKVFLECVQDMDHENMFWYRQDPGLGLRLIYFSYDVKMKEKGDIPEGYSVSREKKERFSLILESASTNQTSMYLCASSFLLAGETQYFGPGTRLLVL.

The rearrangement uses TRBV9 and TRBJ1-5; D is undetermined. In germline, CDR1 is SGDLS, CDR2 YYNGEE. V lost 4 bases, J lost 0 bases, and 8 bases lay in between. This CDR3 has 14 residues. CDR3 loop: CASSLSHSNQPQHF. DNA of the CDR3: TGTGCCAGCAGCCTCAGTCATAGCAATCAGCCCCAGCATTTT.

The V call is TRBV30, the J call TRBJ2-7; D is possibly TRBD2 (7 bases). This CDR3 region has 14 residues. Between the trimmed V and J ends, which lost 5 bases and 3 bases, there was a span of 17 bases. CDR1 GTSNPN and CDR2 SVGIG come from the germline V gene (reference sequence). CDR3: CAWAPGGPDYEQYF. The CDR3 nucleotides read TGTGCCTGGGCCCCCGGGGGGCCCGACTACGAGCAGTACTTC.

J is TRBJ2-5 and V is TRBV29-1, with D possibly TRBD1 on 6 matching bases. The CDR3 contains 17 residues. CDR1 and CDR2 from the germline V gene are SQVTM and ANQGSEA. Between the trimmed V and J ends, which lost 8 bases and 5 bases, there was a span of 30 bases. CDR3 loop: CSTALRGPLEVRETQYF. The CDR3 region has the DNA TGCAGCACCGCCCTCAGGGGTCCCTTGGAGGTTAGGGAGACCCAGTACTTC.

The chain employs TRBV6-2 or TRBV6-3 and TRBJ2-5; TRBD1 might be the D (6 bases). The germline V and J ends were trimmed by 0 bases and 2 bases, with 10 bases remaining between them. The CDR3 spans 15 residues. Germline CDR1 is MNHEY and CDR2 is SVGEGT. The CDR3 spells CASSYSGTLQETQYF. CDR3 DNA: TGTGCCAGCAGTTACTCGGGGACACTGCAAGAGACCCAGTACTTC.